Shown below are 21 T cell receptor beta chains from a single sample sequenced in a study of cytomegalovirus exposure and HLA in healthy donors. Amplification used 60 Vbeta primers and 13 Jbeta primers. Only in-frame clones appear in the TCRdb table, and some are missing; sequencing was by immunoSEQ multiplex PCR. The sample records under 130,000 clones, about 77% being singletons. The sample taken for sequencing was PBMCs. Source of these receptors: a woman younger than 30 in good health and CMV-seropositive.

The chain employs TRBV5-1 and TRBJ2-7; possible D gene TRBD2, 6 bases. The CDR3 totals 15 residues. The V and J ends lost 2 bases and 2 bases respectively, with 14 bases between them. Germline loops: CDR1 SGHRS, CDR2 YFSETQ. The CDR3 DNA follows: TGCGCCAGCAGCTTAACCGGGACTTTTACCTACGAGCAGTACTTC. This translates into CASSLTGTFTYEQYF. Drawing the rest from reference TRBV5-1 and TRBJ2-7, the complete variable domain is KAGVTQTPRYLIKTRGQQVTLSCSPISGHRSVSWYQQTPGQGLQFLFEYFSETQRNKGNFPGRFSGRQFSNSRSEMNVSTLELGDSALYLCASSLTGTFTYEQYFGPGTRLTVT.

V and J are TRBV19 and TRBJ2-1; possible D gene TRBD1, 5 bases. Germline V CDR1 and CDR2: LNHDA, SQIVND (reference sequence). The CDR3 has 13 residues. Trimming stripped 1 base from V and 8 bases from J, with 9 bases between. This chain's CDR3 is CASSIARGDEQFF. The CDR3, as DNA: TGTGCCAGTAGTATAGCAAGGGGCGATGAGCAGTTCTTC.

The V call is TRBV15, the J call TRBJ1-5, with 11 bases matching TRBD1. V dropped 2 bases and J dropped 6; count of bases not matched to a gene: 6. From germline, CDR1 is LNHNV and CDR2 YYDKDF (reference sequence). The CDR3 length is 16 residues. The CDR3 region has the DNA TGTGCCACCAGCAGACCGGGACAGGGGGGAACTCAGCCCCAGCATTTT. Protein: CATSRPGQGGTQPQHF.

In DNA, the CDR3 is TGCGCCAGCAGCCAAGAGCTAGCGGCACTCTCCTACGAGCAGTACTTC. Residues: CASSQELAALSYEQYF. The J gene is TRBJ2-7, the V gene TRBV4-1; TRBD2 aligns across 7 bases. The V and J ends lost 0 bases and 0 bases, in that order; junction bases with no gene match: 5. The CDR3 has 16 amino acids. CDR1 is MGHRA and CDR2 is YSYEKL in the germline V gene.

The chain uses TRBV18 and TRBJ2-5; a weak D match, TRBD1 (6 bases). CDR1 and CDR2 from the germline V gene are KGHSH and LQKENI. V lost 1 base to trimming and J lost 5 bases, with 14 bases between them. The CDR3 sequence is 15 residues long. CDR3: CASSPLTGYDETQYF. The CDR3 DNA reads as TGTGCCAGCTCACCACTCACAGGGTACGATGAGACCCAGTACTTC.

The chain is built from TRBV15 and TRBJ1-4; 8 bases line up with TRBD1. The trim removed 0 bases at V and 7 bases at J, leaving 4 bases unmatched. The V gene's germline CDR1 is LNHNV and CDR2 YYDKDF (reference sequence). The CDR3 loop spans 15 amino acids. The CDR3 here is CATSRDQGASEKLFF. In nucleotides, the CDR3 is TGTGCCACCAGCAGAGATCAGGGGGCTAGTGAAAAACTGTTTTTT.

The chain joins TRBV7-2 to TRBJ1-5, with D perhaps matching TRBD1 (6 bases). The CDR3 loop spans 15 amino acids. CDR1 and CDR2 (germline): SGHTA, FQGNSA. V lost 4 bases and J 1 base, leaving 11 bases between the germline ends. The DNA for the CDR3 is TGTGCCAGCAGCTCCACAGGGCTGAGCAATCAGCCCCAGCATTTT. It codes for CASSSTGLSNQPQHF. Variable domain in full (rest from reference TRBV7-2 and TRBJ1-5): GAGVSQSPSNKVTEKGKDVELRCDPISGHTALYWYRQSLGQGLEFLIYFQGNSAPDKSGLPSDRFSAERTGGSVSTLTIQRTQQEDSAVYLCASSSTGLSNQPQHFGDGTRLSIL.

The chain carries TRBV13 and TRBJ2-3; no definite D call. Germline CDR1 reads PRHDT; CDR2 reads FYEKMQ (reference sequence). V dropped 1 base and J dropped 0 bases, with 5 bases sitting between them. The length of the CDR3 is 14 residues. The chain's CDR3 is CASSLVQSTDTQYF. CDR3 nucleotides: TGTGCCAGCAGCTTAGTCCAGAGCACAGATACGCAGTATTTT. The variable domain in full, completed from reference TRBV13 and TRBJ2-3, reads AAGVIQSPRHLIKEKRETATLKCYPIPRHDTVYWYQQGPGQDPQFLISFYEKMQSDKGSIPDRFSAQQFSDYHSELNMSSLELGDSALYFCASSLVQSTDTQYFGPGTRLTVL.

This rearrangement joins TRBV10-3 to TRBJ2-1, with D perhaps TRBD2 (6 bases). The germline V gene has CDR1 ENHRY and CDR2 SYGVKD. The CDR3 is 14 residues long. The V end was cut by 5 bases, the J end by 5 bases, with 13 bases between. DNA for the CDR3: TGTGCCATCAGTACCGGGACTGTCGACAATGAGCAGTTCTTC. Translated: CAISTGTVDNEQFF.

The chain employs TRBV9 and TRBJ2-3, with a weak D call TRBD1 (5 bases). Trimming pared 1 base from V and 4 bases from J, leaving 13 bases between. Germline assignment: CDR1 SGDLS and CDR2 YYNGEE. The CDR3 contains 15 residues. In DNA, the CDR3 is TGTGCCAGCAGCGTACAGGGCCCCAGGTCAGATACGCAGTATTTT. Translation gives CASSVQGPRSDTQYF.

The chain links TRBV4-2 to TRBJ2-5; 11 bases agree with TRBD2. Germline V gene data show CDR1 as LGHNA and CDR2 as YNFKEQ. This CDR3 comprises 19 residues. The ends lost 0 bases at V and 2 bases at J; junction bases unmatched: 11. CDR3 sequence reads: CASSQEKGLAGGKQETQYF. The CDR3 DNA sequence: TGTGCCAGCAGCCAAGAGAAAGGGCTAGCGGGGGGAAAGCAAGAGACCCAGTACTTC.

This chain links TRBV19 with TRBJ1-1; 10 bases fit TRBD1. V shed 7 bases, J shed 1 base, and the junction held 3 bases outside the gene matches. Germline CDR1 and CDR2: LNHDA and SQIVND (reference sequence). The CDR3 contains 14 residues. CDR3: CASMRDRGNTEAFF. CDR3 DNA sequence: TGTGCCAGTATGAGGGACAGGGGGAACACTGAAGCTTTCTTT.

This CDR3 reads CSVGVGGGAPNMNTEAFF. The CDR3 DNA follows: TGCAGCGTTGGTGTTGGGGGGGGCGCCCCTAACATGAACACTGAAGCTTTCTTT. The chain has TRBV29-1 and TRBJ1-1; tentative D call: TRBD1 (6 bases). V shed 4 bases and J shed 0 bases, with 24 bases lying between them. Germline-derived CDR1 and CDR2 are SQVTM and ANQGSEA. This CDR3 has 18 residues.

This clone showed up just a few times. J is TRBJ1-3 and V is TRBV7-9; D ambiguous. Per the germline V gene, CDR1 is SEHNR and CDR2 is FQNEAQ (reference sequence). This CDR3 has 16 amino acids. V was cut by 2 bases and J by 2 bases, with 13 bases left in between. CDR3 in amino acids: CASSLPPGDPGNTIYF. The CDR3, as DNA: TGTGCCAGCAGCTTACCCCCTGGAGATCCTGGAAACACCATATATTTT.

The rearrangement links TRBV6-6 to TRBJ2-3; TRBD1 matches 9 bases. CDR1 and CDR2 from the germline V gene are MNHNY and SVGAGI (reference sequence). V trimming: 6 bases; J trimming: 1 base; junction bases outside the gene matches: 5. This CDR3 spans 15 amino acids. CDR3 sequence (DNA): TGTGCCAGCAGAAACAGGGGGCCGGGCACAGATACGCAGTATTTT. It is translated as CASRNRGPGTDTQYF.

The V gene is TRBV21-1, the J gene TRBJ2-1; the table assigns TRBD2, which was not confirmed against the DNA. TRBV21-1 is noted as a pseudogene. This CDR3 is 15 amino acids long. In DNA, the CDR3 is TGTGCCAGCAGCAACCAGCGGGGGGGGAGGAATGAGCAGTTCTTC. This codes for CASSNQRGGRNEQFF.

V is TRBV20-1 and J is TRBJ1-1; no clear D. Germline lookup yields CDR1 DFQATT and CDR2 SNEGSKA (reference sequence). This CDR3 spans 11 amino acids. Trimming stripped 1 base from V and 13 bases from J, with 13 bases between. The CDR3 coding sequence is TGCAGTGCTAGAGCGGGTGAGTTCGGTTTCTTT. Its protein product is CSARAGEFGFF.

CDR3: CASSERAGGLADTQYF. CDR3 in DNA: TGTGCCAGCAGTGAGCGAGCAGGGGGTCTGGCAGATACGCAGTATTTT. This chain links TRBV25-1 with TRBJ2-3; 7 bases line up with TRBD1. V lost 3 bases to trimming and J lost 4 bases; unmatched junction nucleotides: 10. Germline V gene data show CDR1 as MGHDK and CDR2 as SYGVNS. This CDR3 has 16 residues.

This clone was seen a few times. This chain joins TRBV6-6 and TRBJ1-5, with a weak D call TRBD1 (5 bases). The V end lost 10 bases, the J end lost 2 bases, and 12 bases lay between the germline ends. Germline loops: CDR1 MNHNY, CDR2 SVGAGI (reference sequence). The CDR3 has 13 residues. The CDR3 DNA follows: TGTGCCACCCAGACAGAGGGCAATCAGCCCCAGCATTTT. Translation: CATQTEGNQPQHF.

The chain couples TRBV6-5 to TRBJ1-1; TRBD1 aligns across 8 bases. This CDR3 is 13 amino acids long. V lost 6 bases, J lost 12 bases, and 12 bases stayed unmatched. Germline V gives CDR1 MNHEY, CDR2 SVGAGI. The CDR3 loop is CASSADQGQGPFF. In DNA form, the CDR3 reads TGTGCCAGCAGCGCCGATCAAGGACAGGGACCTTTCTTT.

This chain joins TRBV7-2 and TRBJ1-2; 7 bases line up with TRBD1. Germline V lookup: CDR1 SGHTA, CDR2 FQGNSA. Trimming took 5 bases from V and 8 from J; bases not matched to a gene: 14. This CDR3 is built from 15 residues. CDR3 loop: CASSPPTASGQGYTF. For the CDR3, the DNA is TGTGCCAGCAGCCCCCCTACGGCTTCGGGACAGGGCTACACCTTC. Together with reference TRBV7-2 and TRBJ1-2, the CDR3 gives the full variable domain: GAGVSQSPSNKVTEKGKDVELRCDPISGHTALYWYRQSLGQGLEFLIYFQGNSAPDKSGLPSDRFSAERTGGSVSTLTIQRTQQEDSAVYLCASSPPTASGQGYTFGSGTRLTVV.